This T cell receptor beta chain derives from a study of CD8 T cells in ankylosing spondylitis. V was clipped by 2 bases and J by 3 bases, with 13 bases between them. The germline V gene has CDR1 SGHVS and CDR2 FQNEAQ. The CDR3 is 15 amino acids. This clonotype appeared many times. What it binds is not known. Broader study findings: Reports say disease-linked clones showed up significantly more in matched ankylosing spondylitis synovial fluid.

Preparation of TCR beta libraries was done by quantitative 5'-RACE with molecular barcodes. Each CDR3 protein is one row after TCRdb ran MiXCR on the 5' RACE reads. The table lists approximately 130,000 distinct CDR3 sequences, 9.3% of them singletons, with approximately 3.3% in the top ten. The TCR originated in a male donor with ankylosing spondylitis or in good health (not recorded which). The chain combines TRBV7-8 with TRBJ2-5; no clear D. What was sequenced was blood, either unsorted or a sorted T cell fraction (not recorded which). The CDR3 DNA sequence: TGTGCCAGCAGCTTACTCCGGGCATTAGAAGAGACCCAGTACTTC. This translates into CASSLLRALEETQYF.